This entry features one T cell receptor (beta chain) sequence. Its antigen is unidentified. Between the trimmed V and J ends, which lost 6 bases and 5 bases, there was a span of 11 bases. Germline V gene lookup returns CDR1 MNHEY and CDR2 SMNVEV (reference sequence). The CDR3 is 14 amino acids. The sample comes from a study of T cell responses to AZD1222 COVID-19 vaccine. Measured with immunoSEQ multiplex PCR; TCRdb has only the in-frame clones, and not every one. The repertoire holds roughly 150,000 clones, with roughly 90% as singletons. Study-wide results and caveats: Possibly, clonal diversity was underestimated; donors were largely white British and included more females. Among vaccine-associated CD4 TCRs, coverage spanned spike, with dominance at 160-218 and 743-854. Just a handful of AZD1222 recipients tested seropositive at baseline. Two AZD1222 administrations were followed by greater Spike-specific TCR breadth and depth.

The rearrangement joins TRBV27 to TRBJ1-6; tentatively, D is TRBD1 (5 bases). The receptor comes from an adult in good health. The material sequenced was peripheral blood, taken on day 0 of AZD1222 vaccination. CDR3 loop: CASRETVDNSPLHF. Written as DNA, the CDR3 is TGTGCCAGCAGAGAGACAGTCGATAATTCACCCCTCCACTTT.